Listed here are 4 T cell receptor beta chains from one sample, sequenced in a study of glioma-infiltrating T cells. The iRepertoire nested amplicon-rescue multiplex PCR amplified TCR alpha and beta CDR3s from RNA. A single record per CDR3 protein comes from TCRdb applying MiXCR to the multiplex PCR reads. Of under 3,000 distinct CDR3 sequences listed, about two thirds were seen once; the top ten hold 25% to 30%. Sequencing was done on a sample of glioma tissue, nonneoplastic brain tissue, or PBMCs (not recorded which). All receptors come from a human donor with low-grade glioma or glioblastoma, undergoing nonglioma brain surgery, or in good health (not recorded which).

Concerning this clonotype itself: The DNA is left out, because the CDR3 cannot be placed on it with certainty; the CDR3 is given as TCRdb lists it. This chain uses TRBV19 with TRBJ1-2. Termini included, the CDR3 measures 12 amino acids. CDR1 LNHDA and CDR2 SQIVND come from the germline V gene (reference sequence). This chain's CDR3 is CANTRRNYGCTF.

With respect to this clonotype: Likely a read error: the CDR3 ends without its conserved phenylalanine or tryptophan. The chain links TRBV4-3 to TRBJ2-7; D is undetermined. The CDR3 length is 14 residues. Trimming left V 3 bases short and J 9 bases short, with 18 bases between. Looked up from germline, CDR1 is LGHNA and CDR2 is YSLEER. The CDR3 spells CASSHPGFLWVQYS. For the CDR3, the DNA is TGCGCCAGCAGCCACCCGGGCTTCCTCTGGGTGCAGTACTCC.

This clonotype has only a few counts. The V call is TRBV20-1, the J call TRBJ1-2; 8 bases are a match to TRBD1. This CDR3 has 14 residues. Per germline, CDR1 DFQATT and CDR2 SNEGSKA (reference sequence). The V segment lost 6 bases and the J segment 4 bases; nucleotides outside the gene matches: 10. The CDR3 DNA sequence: TGCAGTGCAAGTCCGGGACAGGACTTCTATGGCTACACCTTC. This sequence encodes CSASPGQDFYGYTF.

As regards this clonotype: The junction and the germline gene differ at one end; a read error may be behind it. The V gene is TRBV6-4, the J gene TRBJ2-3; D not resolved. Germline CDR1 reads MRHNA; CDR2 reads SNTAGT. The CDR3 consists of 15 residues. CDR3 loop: CASSDSPPPPDTPHF. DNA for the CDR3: TGTGCCAGCAGTGACTCCCCCCCCCCGCCAGACACGCCCCATTTT.